This passage covers 27 T cell receptor beta chains from one sample sequenced in a study of T-cell reconstitution after alpha-beta-depleted transplantation in children (dated by TCRdb to the mid-2010s). Read against the paper, the sample's treatment or condition label means: allogeneic hematopoietic cell transplantation with graft depleted of TCRalphabeta T cells and CD19 B cells. Libraries were prepared through PCR. Instrument on record: Illumina HiSeq 2500. TCR library preparation used molecular barcoding, with unique molecular identifiers applied to normalize quantification of the TCRbeta repertoire. TCRdb took the public reads, trimmed them with fastp at Q25, ran MiXCR for clone calling and kept in-frame beta chains. All rows with the same CDR3 protein become a single entry with the most common DNA and genes. The table for this sample lists 600,000 to 700,000 distinct CDR3 sequences; about an eighth of them were counted only once. Together, the top ten hold roughly 0.77% of the sample.

The material sequenced was PBMCs, taken before TCRalphabeta/CD19-depleted stem cell transplant. The source is a girl aged 2 to 9 with congenital amegakaryocytic thrombocytopenia, due to receive a stem cell transplant.

The V call is TRBV29-1, the J call TRBJ2-7, with D perhaps being TRBD1 or TRBD2 (6 bases each). CDR1 and CDR2 (germline): SQVTM, ANQGSEA. V was pared by 6 bases and J by 7 bases, with 19 bases between. This CDR3 is 13 amino acids long. In nucleotides, the CDR3 is TGCAGCGTCGCCGCTTGGGGGGCTGGGGAGCAGTACTTC. The encoded protein is CSVAAWGAGEQYF.

This clonotype was recorded a few times. The J gene is TRBJ2-5, the V gene TRBV9; TRBD1 matches 7 bases. From germline, CDR1 is SGDLS and CDR2 YYNGEE. This CDR3 is built from 16 residues. The J segment lost 5 bases and the V segment lost 0 bases, leaving 10 bases of the junction unmatched. The CDR3 reads CASSVGGGRAMETQYF. As DNA, the CDR3 is TGTGCCAGCAGCGTAGGAGGGGGCAGGGCAATGGAGACCCAGTACTTC.

This clonotype occurred a few times. This sequence joins TRBV28 and TRBJ2-7, with TRBD2 matching over 7 bases. With 3 bases clipped from V and 4 bases from J, the junction kept 6 bases outside the gene matches. From germline, CDR1 is MDHEN and CDR2 SYDVKM. The CDR3 consists of 14 residues. This CDR3 is CASSFLGGEYEQYF. In nucleotides, the CDR3 is TGTGCCAGCAGTTTTCTGGGGGGGGAATACGAGCAGTACTTC.

This clonotype was seen a few times. The chain combines TRBV5-1 with TRBJ2-4; either TRBD1 or TRBD2 may supply D (6 bases each). The V gene lost 4 bases and the J gene lost 5 bases, with 16 bases spanning the gap. This CDR3 has 15 amino acids. Germline CDR1 SGHRS, CDR2 YFSETQ. The CDR3 DNA sequence: TGCGCCAGCAGCCATACTAGGGGGGCTGAAAACATTCAGTACTTC. It is translated as CASSHTRGAENIQYF.

This clonotype was seen many times. The rearrangement joins TRBV12-3 or TRBV12-4 to TRBJ1-5; a possible D gene is TRBD1 (5 bases). V was pared by 3 bases and J by 4 bases, with 28 bases between. This CDR3 contains 20 residues. The CDR3 coding sequence is TGTGCCAGCAGTTTGAGATATCTAGGCCAGGGTGGTCGTGGGAATCAGCCCCAGCATTTT. Protein sequence: CASSLRYLGQGGRGNQPQHF.

This clonotype was observed many times. The rearrangement uses TRBV20-1 and TRBJ2-1; D call uncertain. The CDR3 is 13 amino acids. CDR1 and CDR2 from the germline V gene are DFQATT and SNEGSKA (reference sequence). Trimming removed 3 bases from V and 0 bases from J, with 6 bases in between. The CDR3 loop reads CSASGFSYNEQFF. CDR3 sequence (DNA): TGCAGTGCTAGCGGCTTCTCCTACAATGAGCAGTTCTTC.

This clonotype has at least ten counts. V gene TRBV6-2 or TRBV6-3 combines with J gene TRBJ1-5; perhaps TRBD1 as D (6 bases). Germline V gene data show CDR1 as MNHEY and CDR2 as SVGEGT. The CDR3 loop spans 17 amino acids. V was shortened by 5 bases and J by 5 bases, with 22 bases between the two germline ends. CDR3 DNA: TGTGCCAGCAGTGGCACCTGGAGGACAGCGGCCTATCAGCCCCAGCATTTT. Its translation: CASSGTWRTAAYQPQHF.

The chain has TRBV10-3 and TRBJ2-1, with D uncertain. V lost 2 bases and J 10 bases, leaving 12 bases between the germline ends. Germline V CDR1 and CDR2: ENHRY, SYGVKD. The CDR3 loop spans 13 amino acids. The CDR3 reads CAISEPTLEEQFF. CDR3 DNA: TGTGCCATCAGTGAGCCCACCCTAGAAGAGCAGTTCTTC.

Ten or more counts support this clonotype. The DNA for the CDR3 is TGCAGTGCTAAGGTCGGGGGACAAGAGACCCAGTACTTC. It codes for CSAKVGGQETQYF. V gene TRBV20-1 combines with J gene TRBJ2-5, with D possibly being TRBD2 (6 bases). V was pared by 4 bases and J by 2 bases, with 11 bases between. Germline V lookup: CDR1 DFQATT, CDR2 SNEGSKA (reference sequence). The CDR3 runs 13 residues.

Many counts were recorded for this clonotype. V and J are TRBV7-6 and TRBJ1-1; D may be TRBD1 (6 bases). Germline V gene sequence: CDR1 SGHVS, CDR2 FNYEAQ. The CDR3 is 12 residues long. The V end lost 5 bases, the J end lost 11 bases, and 15 bases lay between the germline ends. DNA of the CDR3: TGTGCCAGCAGCAACATTGGGGGCTCGGCTTTCTTT. The encoded protein is CASSNIGGSAFF.

The rearrangement joins TRBV7-8 to TRBJ2-7; no clear D. The length of the CDR3 is 13 residues. Looked up from germline, CDR1 is SGHVS and CDR2 is FQNEAQ. V was pared by 6 bases and J by 2 bases, with 11 bases between. The CDR3 DNA is TGTGCCAGCAGTCCAAGGAGAACCTACGAGCAGTACTTC. This gives the protein CASSPRRTYEQYF.

This clonotype was counted ten times or more. The chain joins TRBV5-1 to TRBJ2-5; the D is unclear. The germline gives CDR1 SGHRS, CDR2 YFSETQ. The germline V and J ends were trimmed by 0 bases and 3 bases, with 9 bases remaining between them. The CDR3 is made up of 14 amino acids. CDR3 region: CASSLGGFEETQYF. CDR3 DNA sequence: TGCGCCAGCAGCTTGGGCGGTTTCGAAGAGACCCAGTACTTC.

This clonotype was seen at least ten times. The chain carries TRBV12-3 or TRBV12-4 and TRBJ2-7; 9 bases match TRBD2. The CDR3 runs to 16 residues. V lost 3 bases, J lost 2 bases, and 8 bases stayed unmatched. In nucleotides, the CDR3 is TGTGCCAGCAGTTTCCCAGAGCGGGAGGAGCCCTACGAGCAGTACTTC. Protein sequence: CASSFPEREEPYEQYF.

This clonotype was observed many times. This chain connects TRBV7-2 to TRBJ2-1, with 10 bases identical to TRBD2. V was clipped by 6 bases and J by 3 bases; unmatched bases: 8. CDR3 length: 16 amino acids. Germline assignment: CDR1 SGHTA and CDR2 FQGNSA. CDR3 loop: CASSRRTSGYYNEQFF. As DNA, the CDR3 is TGTGCCAGCAGTCGTCGGACTAGCGGATACTACAATGAGCAGTTCTTC.

This clonotype was counted at least ten times. V is TRBV20-1 and J is TRBJ1-4, with a possible D match to TRBD1 (5 bases). This CDR3 region has 15 residues. V was trimmed by 3 bases and J by 5 bases, leaving 16 bases between them. Germline V gives CDR1 DFQATT, CDR2 SNEGSKA (reference sequence). CDR3: CSASLGGATNEKLFF. Here the CDR3 DNA reads TGCAGTGCTAGTCTGGGGGGTGCCACAAATGAAAAACTGTTTTTT.

This clonotype was detected many times. The chain joins TRBV29-1 to TRBJ1-1; D is perhaps TRBD1 (5 bases). The CDR3 has 13 residues. Germline CDR1 SQVTM, CDR2 ANQGSEA. V shed 2 bases and J shed 4 bases, with 11 bases lying between them. CDR3 region: CSVELGRGTEAFF. The CDR3 DNA sequence: TGCAGCGTTGAATTGGGTAGGGGCACTGAAGCTTTCTTT.

This clonotype was observed many times. J is TRBJ2-6 and V is TRBV2; unclear D gene. Germline lookup yields CDR1 SNHLY and CDR2 FYNNEI. The CDR3 covers 13 residues. V dropped 1 base and J dropped 5 bases, with 3 bases sitting between them. The CDR3 loop is CASSEGRANVLTF. The CDR3, as DNA: TGTGCCAGCAGTGAAGGAAGGGCCAACGTCCTGACTTTC. Based on the CDR3 plus reference TRBV2 and TRBJ2-6, the full variable domain is EPEVTQTPSHQVTQMGQEVILRCVPISNHLYFYWYRQILGQKVEFLVSFYNNEISEKSEIFDDQFSVERPDGSNFTLKIRSTKLEDSAMYFCASSEGRANVLTFGAGSRLTVL.

In this sample, this clonotype turned up once. A much larger clone lies one base from this, so it may be a read error. The chain is built from TRBV26 and TRBJ2-3; TRBD1, as called in the table, went unchecked against the DNA. TRBV26 is labeled a pseudogene. The CDR3 totals 16 residues. In DNA form, the CDR3 reads TGTGCCAGCAGTTCCCGGACCCCCCCCCGCACAGATACGCAGTATTTT. It specifies CASSSRTPPRTDTQYF.

V usage is TRBV10-3 and J usage is TRBJ1-1; 7 bases are shared with TRBD1. J was trimmed by 0 bases and V by 4 bases; bases with no gene match: 5. The CDR3 has 15 residues. CDR1 and CDR2 (germline): ENHRY, SYGVKD. The CDR3 region has the DNA TGTGCCATCAGTGCCTCGACAGGGATGAACACTGAAGCTTTCTTT. It yields the protein CAISASTGMNTEAFF.

There are a few counts of this clonotype. The V call is TRBV7-9, the J call TRBJ2-1; 10 nucleotides align to TRBD1. CDR1 SEHNR and CDR2 FQNEAQ come from the germline V gene (reference sequence). V trimming: 1 base; J trimming: 9 bases; junction bases outside the gene matches: 6. This CDR3 is built from 15 residues. CDR3 protein: CASSLVGQGMSEQFF. DNA of the CDR3: TGTGCCAGCAGCTTAGTGGGACAGGGGATGAGTGAGCAGTTCTTC.

This clonotype was counted many times. The J gene is TRBJ2-1, the V gene TRBV29-1; the D is unclear. CDR1 is SQVTM and CDR2 is ANQGSEA in the germline V gene. The CDR3 loop spans 12 amino acids. The V and J ends lost 4 bases and 3 bases respectively, with 7 bases between them. CDR3 region: CSVARFYNEQFF. As DNA, the CDR3 is TGCAGCGTTGCTAGGTTCTACAATGAGCAGTTCTTC.

This clonotype was observed once. The chain links TRBV3-1 to TRBJ1-5; D gene unclear. This CDR3 region has 14 residues. CDR1 is LGHDT and CDR2 is YNNKEL in the germline V gene (reference sequence). Trimming stripped 4 bases from V and 3 bases from J, with 10 bases between. The CDR3 nucleotides read TGTGCCAGCAGCCGTTCTCGAGACAATCAGCCCCAGCATTTT. It yields the protein CASSRSRDNQPQHF.

This clonotype was picked up a small number of times. This rearrangement joins TRBV12-3 or TRBV12-4 to TRBJ2-6; 9 bases line up with TRBD1. The CDR3 covers 20 residues. The trim removed 1 base at V and 2 bases at J, leaving 12 bases unmatched. CDR3 region: CASSLVGRDRVYPGANVLTF. In DNA form, the CDR3 reads TGTGCCAGCAGTTTAGTGGGACGGGACAGGGTTTATCCTGGGGCCAACGTCCTGACTTTC.

This clonotype was observed a handful of times. This rearrangement joins TRBV7-6 to TRBJ2-2; the match to TRBD2 covers 8 bases. The CDR3 sequence is 14 residues long. Per the germline V gene, CDR1 is SGHVS and CDR2 is FNYEAQ. Trimming cost V 5 bases and J 6 bases; bases outside gene matches: 5. The CDR3 bases are TGTGCCAGCAGCCATAGCGGGAAATCCGGGGAGCTGTTTTTT. As protein: CASSHSGKSGELFF.

This clonotype was counted a few times. The rearrangement joins TRBV29-1 to TRBJ2-7; a possible D gene is TRBD2 (5 bases). Trimming removed 5 bases from V and 6 bases from J, with 17 bases in between. Per germline, CDR1 SQVTM and CDR2 ANQGSEA. This CDR3 is built from 13 residues. DNA of the CDR3: TGCAGCGTTCTGCGCCCCGGAGGTGGCGAGCAGTACTTC. It translates to CSVLRPGGGEQYF.

The rearrangement uses TRBV28 and TRBJ2-3; the D gene is possibly TRBD2 (6 bases). Germline CDR1 and CDR2: MDHEN and SYDVKM. The V end lost 7 bases, the J end lost 2 bases, and 19 bases lay between the germline ends. The CDR3 is 16 residues long. The DNA of the CDR3 is TGTGCCAGCAACTTCCTGGGGGGAGCCAACACAGATACGCAGTATTTT. This sequence encodes CASNFLGGANTDTQYF.

This clonotype was detected a few times. V usage is TRBV12-3 or TRBV12-4 and J usage is TRBJ2-7, with 7 nucleotides matching TRBD1. CDR3 size: 15 residues. With V trimmed by 7 bases and J by 5 bases, 14 bases remained unmatched. The CDR3 nucleotides read TGTGCCAGCACTAATGACAGGGACCTCCCCCACGAGCAGTACTTC. It yields the protein CASTNDRDLPHEQYF.